What follows are 21 T cell receptor beta chains derived from one specimen sequenced in a study of shared clonotypes between healthy human individuals (dated by TCRdb to the early 2020s). The library was generated by the immunoSEQ multiplex PCR assay. The clones in this table, taken by TCRdb from immuneACCESS, are in-frame only. Not every clone is retained; where verified, under half of the shortfall comes from an unresolved V gene, and the cause of the rest is unknown. This sample lists 2 million to 2.5 million clones; about nine tenths were detected once. Approximately 0.41% of the sample belongs to the ten largest clones. The specimen was naive CD4+ T cells from PBMCs. Interpreted using the paper, the cell subset or site label stands for: CD45RA+ positively selected. The source is a man aged 18 to 35 in good health. Some clones in this sample may be carry-over from other donors' samples.

The chain combines TRBV27 with TRBJ2-7; 11 bases line up with TRBD2. This CDR3 region has 15 residues. Germline CDR1 and CDR2: MNHEY and SMNVEV (reference sequence). Trimming cost V 0 bases and J 4 bases; bases outside gene matches: 2. For the CDR3, the DNA is TGTGCCAGCAGTTTATCAGTAGCGGGAGGGTACGAGCAGTACTTC. It yields the protein CASSLSVAGGYEQYF.

The V and J genes are TRBV14 and TRBJ2-1; 12 positions match TRBD2. This CDR3 spans 17 amino acids. Germline CDR1 is SGHDN and CDR2 is FVKESK. With 1 base clipped from V and 6 bases from J, the junction kept 7 bases outside the gene matches. CDR3 residues: CASSQGLAGVWGNEQFF. CDR3 sequence (DNA): TGTGCCAGCAGCCAAGGACTAGCGGGAGTGTGGGGCAATGAGCAGTTCTTC.

The rearrangement joins TRBV27 to TRBJ2-7, with 7 bases lining up with TRBD1. V lost 5 bases, J lost 6 bases, and 10 bases stayed unmatched. Germline assignment: CDR1 MNHEY and CDR2 SMNVEV (reference sequence). This CDR3 is 14 amino acids long. The CDR3 DNA follows: TGTGCCAGCAGTGAAATATACAGGGGCGGCGAGCAGTACTTC. It is translated as CASSEIYRGGEQYF.

This clone was seen only a few times. This sequence joins TRBV6-1 and TRBJ2-1, with D possibly TRBD2 on 6 matching bases. Trimming pared 6 bases from V and 12 bases from J, leaving 21 bases between. Per germline, CDR1 MNHNS and CDR2 SASEGT. This CDR3 is 14 amino acids long. CDR3 protein: CASSVRDSPALQFF. The CDR3 DNA reads as TGTGCCAGCAGCGTTCGGGACTCCCCCGCTCTGCAGTTCTTC.

The chain joins TRBV7-9 to TRBJ1-3; D not certain. The CDR3 spans 14 residues. CDR1 is SEHNR, CDR2 FQNEAQ, per germline (reference sequence). The ends were cut back, 4 bases at V and 0 bases at J, with 7 bases in the middle. The CDR3 here is CASSSSASGNTIYF. CDR3 sequence (DNA): TGTGCCAGCAGCTCTTCAGCCTCTGGAAACACCATATATTTT.

The rearrangement joins TRBV11-2 to TRBJ1-2; no clear D gene. The germline V gene has CDR1 SGHAT and CDR2 FQNNGV. Trimming pared 4 bases from V and 4 bases from J, leaving 7 bases between. There are 12 residues in the CDR3. CDR3 amino acids: CASSSTTYGYTF. In DNA, the CDR3 is TGTGCCAGCAGCTCAACGACCTATGGCTACACCTTC.

The J gene is TRBJ2-1, the V gene TRBV4-1; tentative D call: TRBD2 (6 bases). The V gene lost 0 bases and the J gene lost 10 bases, with 19 bases spanning the gap. The CDR3 runs to 16 residues. From germline, CDR1 is MGHRA and CDR2 YSYEKL. The CDR3 region has the DNA TGCGCCAGCAGCCAAGATTCGCCTAGCGCGATGAGGGAGCAGTTCTTC. Translated, it gives CASSQDSPSAMREQFF.

This clone was seen a few times. The chain carries TRBV19 and TRBJ2-1; TRBD1 matches at 7 bases. CDR1 is LNHDA, CDR2 SQIVND, per germline (reference sequence). The trim removed 7 bases at V and 3 bases at J, leaving 9 bases unmatched. The CDR3 is made up of 15 amino acids. This CDR3 is CASNPLGQDYNEQFF. In nucleotides, the CDR3 is TGTGCCAGTAACCCCCTCGGACAGGACTACAATGAGCAGTTCTTC.

Note on this clone: The same CDR3 arises from other DNA sequences in this sample as well. The genes are TRBV29-1 and TRBJ2-7; 13 nucleotides agree with TRBD2. Germline loops: CDR1 SQVTM, CDR2 ANQGSEA. CDR3 size: 13 residues. V was clipped by 4 bases and J by 4 bases; unmatched bases: 1. CDR3 coding DNA: TGCAGCGTTGTGGGACTAGCGGGGTACGAGCAGTACTTC. Its translation is CSVVGLAGYEQYF.

The rearrangement uses TRBV5-6 and TRBJ1-1; 8 nucleotides align to TRBD1. The germline CDR1 and CDR2 sequences are SGHDT and YYEEEE. The CDR3 length is 17 residues. V was pared by 4 bases and J by 0 bases, with 11 bases of the junction left unmatched. Here the CDR3 reads CASSLTGGTTMNTEAFF. The CDR3 DNA follows: TGTGCCAGCAGCCTAACAGGGGGGACGACAATGAACACTGAAGCTTTCTTT.

This clone was found a few times. The chain has TRBV4-2 and TRBJ1-2, with D perhaps matching TRBD1 (6 bases). Per the germline V gene, CDR1 is LGHNA and CDR2 is YNFKEQ. This CDR3 contains 15 residues. Trimming left V 1 base short and J 8 bases short, with 17 bases between. The CDR3 nucleotides are TGTGCCAGCAGCCAAGGGGACCGGGACACTCCGGGCTACACCTTC. This gives the protein CASSQGDRDTPGYTF.

The chain carries TRBV28 and TRBJ2-7; weak D call: TRBD1 (5 bases). This CDR3 region has 12 residues. Trimming took off 10 bases at V and 3 bases at J, with 13 bases between the two ends. The V gene's germline CDR1 is MDHEN and CDR2 SYDVKM. The CDR3 nucleotides read TGTGCCACCCTAGACAGCCTCTACGAGCAGTACTTC. Translation gives CATLDSLYEQYF.

Remarks on this clone: The same CDR3 arises from other DNA sequences in this sample as well. V gene TRBV7-9 combines with J gene TRBJ1-5, with a weak D call TRBD1 (5 bases). Between the trimmed V and J ends, which lost 4 bases and 2 bases, there was a span of 9 bases. Germline CDR1 is SEHNR and CDR2 is FQNEAQ (reference sequence). The CDR3 is made up of 14 amino acids. CDR3 residues: CASSYGGGNQPQHF. The CDR3 nucleotides read TGTGCCAGCAGCTACGGGGGTGGCAATCAGCCCCAGCATTTT.

This chain uses TRBV7-3 with TRBJ1-3; 9 bases align to TRBD1. The V and J ends lost 4 bases and 4 bases, in that order; junction bases with no gene match: 5. In germline, CDR1 is SGHTA, CDR2 FQGTGA. The CDR3 totals 15 residues. The CDR3 spells CASSYTGGAGNTIYF. DNA of the CDR3: TGTGCCAGCAGCTACACAGGGGGCGCCGGAAACACCATATATTTT.

The chain employs TRBV7-2 and TRBJ1-1; no clear D gene. Per germline, CDR1 SGHTA and CDR2 FQGNSA. This CDR3 has 13 residues. V was pared by 4 bases and J by 11 bases, with 17 bases between. CDR3 residues: CASSSRSPYEAFF. The CDR3 nucleotides read TGTGCCAGCAGCTCACGCTCTCCCTATGAGGCTTTCTTT.

The chain couples TRBV18 to TRBJ2-3, with unresolved D. Trimming pared 6 bases from V and 1 base from J, leaving 14 bases between. The CDR3 is 15 residues long. Germline V gives CDR1 KGHSH, CDR2 LQKENI. The CDR3 protein is CASSALGAGTDTQYF. The CDR3 DNA sequence: TGTGCCAGCTCGGCCTTGGGCGCGGGCACAGATACGCAGTATTTT.

V gene TRBV27 combines with J gene TRBJ1-5; D is perhaps TRBD1 (5 bases). Germline V CDR1 and CDR2: MNHEY, SMNVEV (reference sequence). V lost 5 bases to trimming and J lost 4 bases, with 12 bases between them. There are 14 residues in the CDR3. The chain's CDR3 is CASSGTARNQPQHF. The CDR3 DNA sequence: TGTGCCAGCAGTGGGACGGCCCGTAATCAGCCCCAGCATTTT.

J is TRBJ2-7 and V is TRBV2; perhaps TRBD1 as D (5 bases). The germline V gene has CDR1 SNHLY and CDR2 FYNNEI. Trimming cost V 5 bases and J 4 bases, with 12 bases left between them. The CDR3 length is 13 residues. The CDR3: CASSSEGVYEQYF. The CDR3 nucleotides read TGTGCCAGCAGTTCGGAAGGGGTTTACGAGCAGTACTTC.

V is TRBV6-5 and J is TRBJ1-1; TRBD1 aligns across 8 bases. Germline CDR1 reads MNHEY; CDR2 reads SVGAGI. CDR3 length: 12 amino acids. The V and J ends lost 2 bases and 11 bases, in that order; junction bases with no gene match: 4. CDR3 nucleotide sequence: TGTGCCAGCAGTTACGGACAGGGTGACGCTTTCTTT. Translated: CASSYGQGDAFF.

The rearrangement uses TRBV30 and TRBJ1-5; tentative D call: TRBD1 (5 bases). This CDR3 contains 13 residues. The V gene's germline CDR1 is GTSNPN and CDR2 SVGIG (reference sequence). Trimming pared 3 bases from V and 1 base from J, leaving 7 bases between. The DNA of the CDR3 is TGTGCCTGGAGCAGGGAAAGCAATCAGCCCCAGCATTTT. It specifies CAWSRESNQPQHF.

Of note for this clone: This could be a read error, since a much larger clone is one nucleotide away. The V call is TRBV5-4, the J call TRBJ2-3; TRBD2 agrees at 13 bases. This CDR3 has 16 residues. The J segment lost 0 bases and the V segment lost 4 bases, leaving 2 bases of the junction unmatched. Germline V gene data show CDR1 as SGHNT and CDR2 as YYREEE (reference sequence). The CDR3 bases are TGTGCCAGCAGCCGGACTAGCGGGAGTAGCACAGATACGCAGTATTTT. It is translated as CASSRTSGSSTDTQYF. The full variable domain, rest sourced from reference TRBV5-4 and TRBJ2-3, is ETGVTQSPTHLIKTRGQQVTLRCSSQSGHNTVSWYQQALGQGPQFIFQYYREEENGRGNFPPRFSGLQFPNYSSELNVNALELDDSALYLCASSRTSGSSTDTQYFGPGTRLTVL.